What follows is one T cell receptor (beta chain) and its context. This record comes from a study of blood T cell repertoires in COVID-19. Germline V CDR1 and CDR2: LGHDT, YNNKEL (reference sequence). V lost 1 base and J lost 7, with 8 bases in between. The length of the CDR3 is 12 residues. Repertoires were generated with immunoSEQ multiplex PCR, while TCRdb's copy carries only in-frame clones and drops some. This table holds 50,000 to 75,000 clones, roughly 84% found once. The sequencing sample was made of peripheral blood. This receptor was obtained from a man older than 75 in a cohort sampled during active COVID-19. The rearrangement joins TRBV3-1 (or the pseudogene TRBV3-2) to TRBJ2-7, with D uncertain. The CDR3 bases are TGTGCCAGCAGCCAAGTGTCAGGAGAGCAGTACTTC. It yields the protein CASSQVSGEQYF.